These 10 T cell receptor beta chains were sequenced from one sample in a study of blood T cell repertoires in COVID-19. Clones were sequenced by immunoSEQ multiplex PCR, and TCRdb holds only the in-frame ones, with some missing. The sample shows fewer than 200,000 clones, 88% of them seen only once. Sequenced material: peripheral blood. These receptors originate from a man aged 35-49 years with active or convalescent COVID-19.

V and J are TRBV27 and TRBJ2-5; 12 positions agree with TRBD1. The CDR3 loop spans 21 amino acids. With V trimmed by 7 bases and J by 6 bases, 27 bases remained unmatched. Germline V gene data show CDR1 as MNHEY and CDR2 as SMNVEV (reference sequence). DNA of the CDR3: TGTGCCAGCAAGGCCCTTAAAAATCTTGGGACAGGGGGCGGTTCGGTAAAGACCCAGTACTTC. This sequence encodes CASKALKNLGTGGGSVKTQYF.

The V call is TRBV19, the J call TRBJ2-3; 7 bases are a match to TRBD1. There are 13 residues in the CDR3. With 5 bases clipped from V and 5 bases from J, the junction kept 4 bases outside the gene matches. Germline CDR1 reads LNHDA; CDR2 reads SQIVND (reference sequence). The CDR3 protein is CASSDTGEDTQYF. The CDR3 DNA follows: TGTGCCAGTAGTGATACAGGGGAAGATACGCAGTATTTT.

This clone appeared a single time. The rearrangement joins TRBV11-3 to TRBJ1-2; no definite D call. Trimming left V 3 bases short and J 10 bases short, with 12 bases between. Germline CDR1 is SGHNT and CDR2 is YENEEA. This CDR3 has 12 amino acids. CDR3 sequence reads: CASSFSEGDYTF. For the CDR3, the DNA is TGTGCCAGCAGCTTTTCGGAGGGCGACTACACCTTC. Full variable domain (outside the CDR3, taken from reference TRBV11-3 and TRBJ1-2): EAGVVQSPRYKIIEKKQPVAFWCNPISGHNTLYWYLQNLGQGPELLIRYENEEAVDDSQLPKDRFSAERLKGVDSTLKIQPAELGDSAVYLCASSFSEGDYTFGSGTRLTVV.

This chain connects TRBV5-1 to TRBJ2-3; 9 positions match TRBD1. The V segment lost 0 bases and the J segment 2 bases; nucleotides outside the gene matches: 4. CDR3 length: 16 amino acids. Germline V gene data show CDR1 as SGHRS and CDR2 as YFSETQ. For the CDR3, the DNA is TGCGCCAGCAGCTTGGACCGACAGGGGGTCACAGATACGCAGTATTTT. This codes for CASSLDRQGVTDTQYF. Using reference TRBV5-1 and TRBJ2-3 for the parts outside the CDR3, the full variable domain is KAGVTQTPRYLIKTRGQQVTLSCSPISGHRSVSWYQQTPGQGLQFLFEYFSETQRNKGNFPGRFSGRQFSNSRSEMNVSTLELGDSALYLCASSLDRQGVTDTQYFGPGTRLTVL.

The chain employs TRBV7-3 and TRBJ2-2, with TRBD2 matching over 14 bases. Trimming took 5 bases from V and 0 from J; bases not matched to a gene: 5. Germline values: CDR1 SGHTA, CDR2 FQGTGA. CDR3 length: 18 residues. CDR3 nucleotides: TGTGCCAGCAGCCGGACTAGCGGGGGGTTCGCGAACACCGGGGAGCTGTTTTTT. It yields the protein CASSRTSGGFANTGELFF.

The chain carries TRBV5-1 and TRBJ1-1; 7 nucleotides agree with TRBD1. The V gene's germline CDR1 is SGHRS and CDR2 YFSETQ. The CDR3 consists of 14 residues. After removal of 0 bases from V and 1 base from J, the junction contained 0 bases not matched to a gene. CDR3 region: CASSLGTGNTEAFF. Here the CDR3 DNA reads TGCGCCAGCAGCTTGGGGACAGGGAACACTGAAGCTTTCTTT.

This clone was counted once. This chain connects TRBV5-1 to TRBJ1-1, with 12 bases that match TRBD1. V shed 3 bases, J shed 10 bases, and the junction held 7 bases outside the gene matches. The CDR3 is 14 residues long. The germline gives CDR1 SGHRS, CDR2 YFSETQ. The CDR3 coding sequence is TGCGCCAGCAGCTCGGGACAGGGGGCCATCAGAGCTTTCTTT. This codes for CASSSGQGAIRAFF.

This sequence joins TRBV15 and TRBJ2-3; the match to TRBD1 covers 7 bases. With 1 base clipped from V and 4 bases from J, the junction kept 2 bases outside the gene matches. CDR3 length equals 14 residues. Germline V gene data show CDR1 as LNHNV and CDR2 as YYDKDF (reference sequence). The CDR3 DNA reads as TGTGCCACCAGCAGAGGACAGGGCCCAGATACGCAGTATTTT. Protein: CATSRGQGPDTQYF.

The chain joins TRBV27 to TRBJ1-5; TRBD1 is a possible D gene (6 bases). With 0 bases removed from V and 5 bases from J, the gap between germline ends came to 11 bases. There are 15 residues in the CDR3. Germline V gene data show CDR1 as MNHEY and CDR2 as SMNVEV (reference sequence). The CDR3 reads CASSLSAGEYQPQHF. CDR3 nucleotide sequence: TGTGCCAGCAGTTTATCGGCAGGGGAGTATCAGCCCCAGCATTTT.

The chain employs TRBV5-1 and TRBJ2-1; TRBD1 is a possible D gene (6 bases). CDR3 length: 13 residues. Trimming pared 0 bases from V and 10 bases from J, leaving 11 bases between. CDR1 and CDR2 (germline): SGHRS, YFSETQ. The CDR3 coding sequence is TGCGCCAGCAGCTTGGCGGCTAGGGGGGAGCAGTTCTTC. It codes for CASSLAARGEQFF. The full variable domain, rest sourced from reference TRBV5-1 and TRBJ2-1, is KAGVTQTPRYLIKTRGQQVTLSCSPISGHRSVSWYQQTPGQGLQFLFEYFSETQRNKGNFPGRFSGRQFSNSRSEMNVSTLELGDSALYLCASSLAARGEQFFGPGTRLTVL.